The 21 T cell receptor beta chains listed next were all sequenced from one sample in a study of blood T cell repertoires in COVID-19. The data were produced by immunoSEQ multiplex PCR, yet TCRdb's version contains in-frame clones alone and is incomplete. The sample includes over 90,000 clones, around 74% of them seen just once. Input material: peripheral blood. The receptors derive from a man between 65 and 85 years old with COVID-19, enrolled during active disease.

The J gene is TRBJ1-1, the V gene TRBV10-3; 9 bases match TRBD1. CDR3 length equals 15 residues. V dropped 0 bases and J dropped 3; count of bases not matched to a gene: 2. In germline, CDR1 is ENHRY, CDR2 SYGVKD. CDR3 in amino acids: CAISESGQGYTEAFF. In DNA, the CDR3 is TGTGCCATCAGTGAGTCTGGACAGGGGTACACTGAAGCTTTCTTT.

The rearrangement uses TRBV27 and TRBJ1-6, with 10 bases that match TRBD1. With 4 bases clipped from V and 9 bases from J, the junction kept 6 bases outside the gene matches. Germline V gene data show CDR1 as MNHEY and CDR2 as SMNVEV (reference sequence). The CDR3 contains 15 residues. The CDR3 loop is CASSSGTGVGSPLHF. CDR3 coding DNA: TGTGCCAGCAGTTCTGGGACAGGGGTAGGTTCACCCCTCCACTTT.

This chain uses TRBV6-2 or TRBV6-3 with TRBJ2-1; 10 positions agree with TRBD2. After removal of 0 bases from V and 7 bases from J, the junction contained 6 bases not matched to a gene. CDR1 and CDR2 from the germline V gene are MNHEY and SVGEGT. The CDR3 has 16 residues. The CDR3 reads CASSYSPSGRGNEQFF. The DNA of the CDR3 is TGTGCCAGCAGTTACTCTCCCAGCGGGAGGGGGAATGAGCAGTTCTTC.

This clone has at least ten counts. This chain connects TRBV5-1 to TRBJ2-3; 10 bases agree with TRBD2. Trimming cost V 4 bases and J 4 bases; bases outside gene matches: 9. There are 16 residues in the CDR3. CDR1 and CDR2 (germline): SGHRS, YFSETQ. The CDR3, as DNA: TGCGCCAGCAGCCACCGGACTAGCGGATCCGCAGATACGCAGTATTTT. Translating gives CASSHRTSGSADTQYF.

The chain uses TRBV18 and TRBJ2-7, with 8 bases aligning to TRBD1. Looked up from germline, CDR1 is KGHSH and CDR2 is LQKENI. With V trimmed by 3 bases and J by 2 bases, 0 bases remained unmatched. The length of the CDR3 is 13 residues. CDR3 region: CASSPDRAYEQYF. In DNA, the CDR3 is TGTGCCAGCTCACCGGACAGGGCCTACGAGCAGTACTTC.

This sequence joins TRBV19 and TRBJ1-5; D not certain. The V end was cut by 7 bases, the J end by 0 bases, with 7 bases between. In germline, CDR1 is LNHDA, CDR2 SQIVND (reference sequence). The CDR3 has 13 residues. The CDR3 DNA is TGTGCCAGTAATTTTTATAGCAATCAGCCCCAGCATTTT. Its translation is CASNFYSNQPQHF.

The rearrangement uses TRBV28 and TRBJ1-5, with a weak D call TRBD1 (5 bases). The CDR3 contains 14 residues. Germline loops: CDR1 MDHEN, CDR2 SYDVKM. V was cut by 2 bases and J by 5 bases, with 10 bases left in between. In nucleotides, the CDR3 is TGTGCCAGCAGTTTAGGGGCAGGGCATCAGCCCCAGCATTTT. It is translated as CASSLGAGHQPQHF.

In this sample, this clone turned up a few times. The chain employs TRBV10-3 and TRBJ2-2, with TRBD2 identical over 14 bases. V was clipped by 8 bases and J by 0 bases; unmatched bases: 8. Germline CDR1 reads ENHRY; CDR2 reads SYGVKD. The CDR3 consists of 18 residues. Here the CDR3 reads CAIWRGLAGVSNTGELFF. DNA of the CDR3: TGTGCCATCTGGAGGGGACTAGCGGGAGTGTCGAACACCGGGGAGCTGTTTTTT.

This clone has a handful of counts. J is TRBJ2-3 and V is TRBV7-9; TRBD2 is a possible D gene (6 bases). CDR1 and CDR2 (germline): SEHNR, FQNEAQ (reference sequence). This CDR3 has 15 amino acids. The germline V and J ends were trimmed by 3 bases and 4 bases, with 14 bases remaining between them. The CDR3 loop is CASSFAGFMADTQYF. As DNA, the CDR3 is TGTGCCAGCAGCTTCGCGGGGTTCATGGCAGATACGCAGTATTTT.

V is TRBV28 and J is TRBJ2-5; D is undetermined. The germline V gene has CDR1 MDHEN and CDR2 SYDVKM. Trimming took 3 bases from V and 4 from J, leaving 18 bases between them. This CDR3 is built from 16 residues. This CDR3 reads CASSFSYSVSGETQYF. The CDR3, as DNA: TGTGCCAGCAGTTTCAGTTATTCGGTTTCAGGAGAGACCCAGTACTTC.

V usage is TRBV5-1 and J usage is TRBJ2-1; 10 bases map to TRBD2. The V gene's germline CDR1 is SGHRS and CDR2 YFSETQ. This CDR3 contains 17 residues. After removal of 4 bases from V and 0 bases from J, the junction contained 7 bases not matched to a gene. CDR3 nucleotide sequence: TGCGCCAGCAGCCCCGGGGCTAGCGGGAGCTCCTACAATGAGCAGTTCTTC. It is translated as CASSPGASGSSYNEQFF.

This clone appeared a few times. The sample contains more than one DNA sequence encoding this CDR3. The gene calls are TRBV29-1 and TRBJ2-3; TRBD1 matches 7 bases. Germline-derived CDR1 and CDR2 are SQVTM and ANQGSEA. After removal of 1 base from V and 4 bases from J, the junction contained 5 bases not matched to a gene. This CDR3 has 14 residues. CDR3 bases: TGCAGCGTTGAAGTCGGCCAGGGGGCAGATACGCAGTATTTT. It yields the protein CSVEVGQGADTQYF.

The J gene is TRBJ2-2, the V gene TRBV27; perhaps TRBD2 as D (6 bases). The V gene lost 4 bases and the J gene lost 1 base, with 10 bases spanning the gap. The CDR3 sequence is 15 residues long. Germline V gene sequence: CDR1 MNHEY, CDR2 SMNVEV (reference sequence). In nucleotides, the CDR3 is TGTGCCAGCAGTTCGGGACTCCAGAACACCGGGGAGCTGTTTTTT. Its protein is CASSSGLQNTGELFF.

The chain combines TRBV18 with TRBJ2-3, with D possibly matching TRBD2 (6 bases). The CDR3 spans 16 residues. Germline CDR1 is KGHSH and CDR2 is LQKENI. Trimming cost V 2 bases and J 4 bases, with 16 bases left between them. The chain's CDR3 is CASSPERRGGPDTQYF. The CDR3 nucleotides read TGTGCCAGCTCACCAGAGAGGCGGGGCGGGCCAGATACGCAGTATTTT.

This clone has a single count. The rearrangement joins TRBV5-1 to TRBJ2-3, with 13 bases fitting TRBD2. There are 16 residues in the CDR3. Germline CDR1 reads SGHRS; CDR2 reads YFSETQ. J was trimmed by 4 bases and V by 1 base; bases with no gene match: 3. CDR3 nucleotides: TGCGCCAGCAGCTTGCGGACTAGCGGGAGTTCAGATACGCAGTATTTT. It encodes CASSLRTSGSSDTQYF.

V usage is TRBV14 and J usage is TRBJ1-6; tentatively, D is TRBD1 (5 bases). The germline V and J ends were trimmed by 4 bases and 6 bases, with 10 bases remaining between them. This CDR3 spans 14 amino acids. Germline CDR1 and CDR2: SGHDN and FVKESK. CDR3 sequence (DNA): TGTGCCAGCAGCCCCCGGGACTCTAATTCACCCCTCCACTTT. It specifies CASSPRDSNSPLHF.

This clone was seen once. The chain has TRBV28 and TRBJ1-5; possible D gene TRBD1, 5 bases. The CDR3 consists of 15 residues. From germline, CDR1 is MDHEN and CDR2 SYDVKM. Trimming shortened V by 3 bases and J by 6 bases, and 15 bases separated the two germline ends. The CDR3: CASSFLGRAGQPQHF. CDR3 bases: TGTGCCAGCAGTTTCCTTGGCAGGGCAGGTCAGCCCCAGCATTTT. Variable domain in full (rest from reference TRBV28 and TRBJ1-5): DVKVTQSSRYLVKRTGEKVFLECVQDMDHENMFWYRQDPGLGLRLIYFSYDVKMKEKGDIPEGYSVSREKKERFSLILESASTNQTSMYLCASSFLGRAGQPQHFGDGTRLSIL.

The J gene is TRBJ2-4, the V gene TRBV2; D call uncertain. Germline V lookup: CDR1 SNHLY, CDR2 FYNNEI. V was clipped by 3 bases and J by 0 bases, with 6 bases between them. The CDR3 has 14 residues. The CDR3 DNA follows: TGTGCCAGCAGTGACGACTTAGCCAAAAACATTCAGTACTTC. The encoded protein is CASSDDLAKNIQYF. Supplemented by reference TRBV2 and TRBJ2-4, the full variable domain reads EPEVTQTPSHQVTQMGQEVILRCVPISNHLYFYWYRQILGQKVEFLVSFYNNEISEKSEIFDDQFSVERPDGSNFTLKIRSTKLEDSAMYFCASSDDLAKNIQYFGAGTRLSVL.

The chain has TRBV27 and TRBJ1-2, with 9 bases identical to TRBD1. There are 16 residues in the CDR3. CDR1 MNHEY and CDR2 SMNVEV come from the germline V gene (reference sequence). V dropped 8 bases and J dropped 6; count of bases not matched to a gene: 16. CDR3 sequence (DNA): TGTGCCAGCCTGCCACTACGCGGGACAGGGAAGAATGGCTACACCTTC. Residues: CASLPLRGTGKNGYTF.

This clone was observed a handful of times. The chain joins TRBV2 to TRBJ1-1, with D unresolved. This CDR3 has 13 residues. Germline assignment: CDR1 SNHLY and CDR2 FYNNEI. Trimming took off 2 bases at V and 1 base at J, with 5 bases between the two ends. As DNA, the CDR3 is TGTGCCAGCAGTGAATTAGAGAACACTGAAGCTTTCTTT. Translated: CASSELENTEAFF.

This clone was counted between two and nine times. The CDR3 DNA sequence: TGTGCCACCAGTGACGCCCGACAGGGTCTGGAGAGAGCTTTCTTT. It translates to CATSDARQGLERAFF. V and J are TRBV24-1 and TRBJ1-1; TRBD1 aligns across 7 bases. J gave up 10 bases and V 4 bases, and 14 bases lay outside the gene matches. The CDR3 runs 15 residues. The germline V gene has CDR1 KGHDR and CDR2 SFDVKD.